This T cell receptor beta chain appears in the sequencing data of a study of regulatory T cells in long-lasting Graves disease. Germline V gene lookup returns CDR1 MNHEY and CDR2 SVGEGT. The CDR3 is 15 amino acids. Relying on iRepertoire HTBI primers and Arm-PCR of CDR3 regions, the team built TCR beta libraries. TCRdb reprocessed the multiplex PCR reads via MiXCR and lists one record per CDR3 protein. Counted here are about 620,000 distinct CDR3 sequences, roughly 15% occurring once; the ten biggest clones make up approximately 20%. A single count supports this clonotype. At one end the junction does not follow the germline gene, possibly because of a read error. As to time point: newly diagnosed GD, antithyroid drugs for less than 3 months. With RNA extracted from PBMCs as input, the TCR library was made. These data also featured in a second study, about T cells in Graves' hyperthyroidism and ophthalmopathy. That work adds: Most thyroid-expanded clonotypes above 0.001 were also found in blood.

The sequence came from a woman in her twenties or thirties with Graves disease. The sample was peripheral blood mononuclear cells (PBMCs), taken at new diagnosis, from a patient treated with antithyroid drugs. V and J are TRBV6-2 or TRBV6-3 and TRBJ2-2, with TRBD1 matching over 8 bases. The CDR3 DNA sequence: TGCGCCAGCAGTGAGTTCGGGACAGGCCCCGGGGAGCTGTTTTTT. This translates into CASSEFGTGPGELFF.